The next 10 T cell receptor beta chains were all read from a single sample in a study of post-analysis software for immune sequencing data. Unique-molecular-identifier-tagged TCR beta cDNA libraries were used. Via MiXCR, TCRdb re-called the PCR reads, giving one row per CDR3 protein. Altogether fewer than 850,000 distinct CDR3 sequences are present, about 45% being singletons, with the ten largest covering roughly 4.9%. These receptors' antigens are unknown. Whole-study results and caveats: There were about five TRBV segments more frequent in patients than controls, and TRBV5-6, TRBV5-1 and TRBV20-1 were among them.

The sample consisted of blood. All receptors derive from a girl aged 10-17 years with multiple sclerosis.

This rearrangement joins TRBV6-2 or TRBV6-3 to TRBJ2-1; D ambiguous. Germline V CDR1 and CDR2: MNHEY, SVGEGT. This CDR3 is 11 amino acids long. V gave up 7 bases and J gave up 6 bases, with 7 bases separating them. This CDR3 is CASTHSNEQFF. CDR3 nucleotides: TGTGCCAGCACCCATAGCAATGAGCAGTTCTTC.

This clonotype turned up a few times. CDR3 region: CSAIPEPSNYGYTF. The CDR3 DNA follows: TGCAGTGCTATCCCCGAACCTTCTAACTATGGCTACACCTTC. The chain has TRBV20-1 and TRBJ1-2; D unclear. The length of the CDR3 is 14 residues. Germline V gene data show CDR1 as DFQATT and CDR2 as SNEGSKA (reference sequence). The ends were cut back, 4 bases at V and 0 bases at J, with 12 bases in the middle.

Concerning this clonotype itself: The conserved final phenylalanine or tryptophan is absent from the CDR3, which likely points to a read error. This rearrangement joins TRBV15 to TRBJ2-1, with D possibly being TRBD1 (7 bases). With 2 bases removed from V and 9 bases from J, the gap between germline ends came to 17 bases. The CDR3 totals 15 residues. Germline CDR1 and CDR2: LNHNV and YYDKDF (reference sequence). CDR3 coding DNA: TGTGCCACCAGCAGATCCCGGACAGGAGCGGGTGAGCAGTTCGTC. Translated, it gives CATSRSRTGAGEQFV.

The CDR3 coding sequence is TGTGCCATAGCCCGTGGGGGATGCGGTGGCTACACCTTC. Amino acids: CAIARGGCGGYTF. The chain recombines TRBV28 with TRBJ1-2, with D perhaps TRBD1 (5 bases). In germline, CDR1 is MDHEN, CDR2 SYDVKM. The CDR3 totals 13 residues. V lost 10 bases, J lost 7 bases, and 19 bases lay in between.

This clonotype has more than one count but fewer than ten. The rearrangement links TRBV5-1 to TRBJ2-7, with D unresolved. CDR3 size: 14 residues. V gave up 2 bases and J gave up 2 bases, with 11 bases separating them. CDR1 is SGHRS, CDR2 YFSETQ, per germline. CDR3 protein: CASSLSSSPYEQYF. DNA for the CDR3: TGCGCCAGCAGCTTATCGTCTTCACCCTACGAGCAGTACTTC.

V and J are TRBV28 and TRBJ2-3; possible D gene TRBD1, 5 bases. V was cut by 2 bases and J by 1 base, with 7 bases left in between. Germline lookup yields CDR1 MDHEN and CDR2 SYDVKM. The length of the CDR3 is 14 residues. CDR3 nucleotide sequence: TGTGCCAGCAGTTTAACACAGGGCACAGATACGCAGTATTTT. Translation: CASSLTQGTDTQYF. The whole variable domain, filled in from reference TRBV28 and TRBJ2-3, reads DVKVTQSSRYLVKRTGEKVFLECVQDMDHENMFWYRQDPGLGLRLIYFSYDVKMKEKGDIPEGYSVSREKKERFSLILESASTNQTSMYLCASSLTQGTDTQYFGPGTRLTVL.

This clonotype was seen a handful of times. V and J are TRBV29-1 and TRBJ2-4; either TRBD1 or TRBD2 may supply D (5 bases each). TRBJ2-7 explains the end of the DNA better; the J call may be wrong. The CDR3 runs to 14 residues. Germline CDR1 SQVTM, CDR2 ANQGSEA. CDR3 in DNA: TGCAGCGTTGAAGATCGAGACAGAGGGTACGAGCAGTACTTC. Residues: CSVEDRDRGYEQYF.

This clonotype has only one observation. This sequence joins TRBV6-5 and TRBJ1-2, with TRBD1 identical over 7 bases. This CDR3 comprises 14 residues. Germline loops: CDR1 MNHEY, CDR2 SVGAGI. The V and J ends lost 3 bases and 7 bases, in that order; junction bases with no gene match: 8. The CDR3 coding sequence is TGTGCCAGCAGTTATGGCGACAGGGTTGTTGGCTACACCTTC. This encodes CASSYGDRVVGYTF.

The genes are TRBV7-2 and TRBJ2-1; 7 bases match TRBD2. V was pared by 5 bases and J by 1 base, with 5 bases of the junction left unmatched. Per the germline V gene, CDR1 is SGHTA and CDR2 is FQGNSA. The CDR3 spans 15 residues. CDR3 coding DNA: TGTGCCAGCAGCCTCACTAGCGTTTCCTACAATGAGCAGTTCTTC. It codes for CASSLTSVSYNEQFF.

The chain couples TRBV19 to TRBJ1-1; D is perhaps TRBD1 (6 bases). This CDR3 spans 12 amino acids. V was cut by 5 bases and J by 5 bases, with 9 bases left in between. Germline V gene sequence: CDR1 LNHDA, CDR2 SQIVND (reference sequence). The CDR3 spells CASSVQGTEAFF. Written as DNA, the CDR3 is TGTGCCAGTAGTGTACAGGGAACTGAAGCTTTCTTT.